In this sample, the clone carrying this T cell receptor (beta chain) turned up a few times. Its target is unknown. The V gene end was trimmed by 6 bases and the J gene end by 4 bases; junction bases not matched to a gene: 10. The CDR3 runs to 16 residues. Germline V lookup: CDR1 LNHNV, CDR2 YYDKDF (reference sequence). The entry originates in a study of T-cell reconstitution after alpha-beta-depleted transplantation in children. Whole-study findings and limits: Once a year had passed after transplant, T-cell counts and diversity came mostly from newly produced T cells. Recipient T cells and thymic progenitors that survived were the source of the high TCRbeta diversity seen at day 60 in some patients. At around two months after transplant, the alpha-beta T cells were reportedly derived from several hundred expanded clones that came from non-depleted graft cells.

Researchers prepared the TCRbeta library using unique molecular identifiers, the study reports. TCRdb reprocessed the PCR reads via MiXCR and lists one record per CDR3 protein. The data contain about 420,000 distinct CDR3 sequences, around 16% of them singletons. The chain links TRBV15 to TRBJ2-3; the match to TRBD2 covers 10 bases. This specimen consisted of PBMCs, mostly from graft donor cells, obtained 360 days after TCRalphabeta/CD19-depleted stem cell transplant. The origin of this receptor is a boy in the first two years of life who had a stem cell transplant for Wiskott-Aldrich syndrome, so the T cells may come from the graft donor. The CDR3 reads CATREREREGADTQYF. CDR3 coding DNA: TGTGCCACCAGAGAGAGGGAGCGGGAGGGAGCAGATACGCAGTATTTT.